The T cell receptor beta chain under discussion was sequenced for a study of graft-versus-host responses after intestinal transplantation. Across the whole study: Recipients had multivisceral, liver-intestinal, or isolated intestinal transplants.

The V end was cut by 1 base, the J end by 4 bases, with 14 bases between. The CDR3 has 16 residues. From germline, CDR1 is SGHRS and CDR2 YFSETQ. Assay: immunoSEQ multiplex PCR; the TCRdb copy retains only in-frame clones and omits some. The data contain over 85,000 clones, about 94% of them seen just once; the ten biggest clones take up roughly 0.5%. A note on this clone: No antigen is known for it.

This sequence joins TRBV5-1 and TRBJ2-2; no definite D call. Material: unstimulated CD8+ T cells sorted from spleen or lymph node cells, obtained before intestinal transplant. This sequence was found in a human donor who received an intestinal transplant. CDR3 sequence: CASSLIREFGTGELFF. In nucleotides, the CDR3 is TGCGCCAGCAGCTTGATTAGGGAATTTGGCACCGGGGAGCTGTTTTTT. Filled out from reference TRBV5-1 and TRBJ2-2, the complete variable domain reads KAGVTQTPRYLIKTRGQQVTLSCSPISGHRSVSWYQQTPGQGLQFLFEYFSETQRNKGNFPGRFSGRQFSNSRSEMNVSTLELGDSALYLCASSLIREFGTGELFFGEGSRLTVL.